The T cell receptor beta chain under discussion was sequenced for a study of cytomegalovirus exposure and HLA in healthy donors. General study points: V- and J-gene trimming of TCR beta was linked (in a later analysis) to a missense DCLRE1C variant.

CDR1 is SGHNT, CDR2 YYREEE, per germline (reference sequence). The CDR3 length is 16 residues. V lost 2 bases to trimming and J lost 2 bases, with 15 bases between them. A remark on this clone: Its antigen is not identified.

Primers: 60 Vbeta forward and 13 Jbeta reverse. Authors' methods: There were about 86 million unique TCR beta chains by a later count, and some 11 million of them were shared. Repertoires were generated with immunoSEQ multiplex PCR, while TCRdb's copy carries only in-frame clones and drops some. V, J and clone size derive from that table, while D and trimming were established from the DNA sequence. Of some 170,000 clones listed, about 86% are singletons. The clonotype was recovered from a woman between 25 and 40 years old in good health and CMV-seronegative. The chain recombines TRBV5-4 with TRBJ2-3; tentatively, D is TRBD1 (6 bases). Sequencing was performed on PBMCs. CDR3 residues: CASSFFSAGDTDTQYF. The CDR3 DNA reads TGTGCCAGCAGCTTTTTCTCGGCAGGGGACACAGATACGCAGTATTTT.